A selection of T cell receptor beta chains follows, all from one sample in a study of Ad26.COV2.S vaccination and SARS-CoV-2 variants. The protocol was immunoSEQ multiplex PCR, while the TCRdb copy is restricted to in-frame clones and leaves out a portion. The sample carries approximately 460,000 clones, 80% to 90% recorded once. Material: peripheral blood, obtained in a trial of Ad26.COV2.S vaccine versus placebo. Receptors originate from a person aged 18-65 years who received the Ad26.COV2.S COVID-19 vaccine or a placebo. Both conserved end residues are part of each CDR3. Each record gives: J gene, V gene, D gene, clone size, CDR3 protein, CDR3 DNA. A D gene is named only where the DNA matches it firmly. Rows give clone size only sometimes, using once, few, many, or a class for an expanded clone.

J gene: TRBJ2-5
V gene: TRBV3-1/TRBV3-2
D gene: -
clone size: -
CDR3 protein: CASSQRGQETQYF
CDR3 DNA: TGTGCCAGCAGCCAACGGGGGCAAGAGACCCAGTACTTC

J gene: TRBJ1-1
V gene: TRBV7-3
D gene: TRBD1
clone size: -
CDR3 protein: CASSDWDSGTEAFF
CDR3 DNA: TGTGCCAGCAGCGACTGGGACAGCGGGACTGAAGCTTTCTTT

J gene: TRBJ2-1
V gene: TRBV27
D gene: TRBD2
clone size: -
CDR3 protein: CASSPRLAGGLIQYNEQFF
CDR3 DNA: TGTGCCAGCAGCCCCCGACTAGCGGGAGGGCTGATCCAGTACAATGAGCAGTTCTTC

J gene: TRBJ2-3
V gene: TRBV28
D gene: -
clone size: once
CDR3 protein: CASSLGRGSTDTQYF
CDR3 DNA: TGTGCCAGCAGTTTAGGACGGGGTAGCACAGATACGCAGTATTTT

J gene: TRBJ1-2
V gene: TRBV5-1
D gene: TRBD1
clone size: -
CDR3 protein: CASSSGQLYGYTF
CDR3 DNA: TGCGCCAGCAGCTCGGGACAGCTCTATGGCTACACCTTC

J gene: TRBJ2-7
V gene: TRBV30
D gene: -
clone size: -
CDR3 protein: CALVPGHLSPLEQYF
CDR3 DNA: TGTGCCTTAGTTCCGGGACACCTAAGCCCACTCGAGCAGTACTTC

J gene: TRBJ1-1
V gene: TRBV7-2
D gene: -
clone size: -
CDR3 protein: CASSLTKNTEAFF
CDR3 DNA: TGTGCCAGCAGCTTAACCAAGAACACTGAAGCTTTCTTT

J gene: TRBJ1-2
V gene: TRBV18
D gene: -
clone size: once
CDR3 protein: CASSPRDKNYGYTF
CDR3 DNA: TGTGCCAGCTCACCACGGGATAAAAACTATGGCTACACCTTC

J gene: TRBJ1-5
V gene: TRBV28
D gene: TRBD1
clone size: once
CDR3 protein: CASSLGTGGFQPQHF
CDR3 DNA: TGTGCCAGCAGTTTGGGGACAGGGGGCTTCCAGCCCCAGCATTTT

J gene: TRBJ2-7
V gene: TRBV5-4
D gene: TRBD2
clone size: -
CDR3 protein: CASSLTSGRNEQYF
CDR3 DNA: TGTGCCAGCAGCTTGACTAGCGGGAGGAACGAGCAGTACTTC

J gene: TRBJ2-2
V gene: TRBV9
D gene: TRBD1
clone size: -
CDR3 protein: CASSATTGAGGELFF
CDR3 DNA: TGTGCCAGCAGCGCAACGACAGGGGCGGGCGGGGAGCTGTTTTTT

J gene: TRBJ2-7
V gene: TRBV28
D gene: -
clone size: -
CDR3 protein: CASSFRQAYEQYF
CDR3 DNA: TGTGCCAGCAGTTTTCGACAGGCCTACGAGCAGTACTTC

J gene: TRBJ1-1
V gene: TRBV7-9
D gene: TRBD1
clone size: -
CDR3 protein: CASSFDRGGTEAFF
CDR3 DNA: TGTGCCAGCAGTTTTGACAGGGGGGGCACTGAAGCTTTCTTT

J gene: TRBJ1-1
V gene: TRBV11-2
D gene: -
clone size: -
CDR3 protein: CASSFRDRFNTEAFF
CDR3 DNA: TGTGCCAGCAGCTTCCGTGACAGGTTTAACACTGAAGCTTTCTTT

J gene: TRBJ1-1
V gene: TRBV5-4
D gene: -
clone size: -
CDR3 protein: CASSRLTGAGGETEAFF
CDR3 DNA: TGTGCCAGCAGCCGCCTGACAGGTGCCGGAGGAGAAACTGAAGCTTTCTTT